Described below is a single T cell receptor (beta chain) sequence and its context. Antigen: not known. Around 10 milliliters of peripheral blood were drawn from each donor. This specimen comes from a study of blood T cells in healthy people across ages. Study outcomes and limitations: In long-lived donors, naive CD4+ cell counts and diversity exceeded those of aged donors.

A second PCR of about 6 to 11 cycles used a sample-barcoded 5' primer and a J-beta primer mix. Every cDNA molecule carried a tag from a template-switch adaptor bearing 12 random nucleotides. Per-sample output comprised a minimum of 2.5 million paired-end reads containing CDR3. One entry per CDR3 protein results from TCRdb running MiXCR on the 5' RACE reads. The sample gives about a million distinct CDR3 sequences, roughly 52% of which show up once; 10% to 15% is in the top ten. The origin of this receptor is a man aged 30 to 45 in good health. The sample was blood.

The CDR3 is CASSQEMVTGGGGGGYTF. CDR3 sequence (DNA): TGCGCCAGCAGCCAAGAGATGGTGACAGGGGGCGGTGGAGGTGGCTACACCTTC. The chain carries TRBV4-3 and TRBJ1-2, with 10 bases identical to TRBD1. The CDR3 runs 18 residues. Germline-derived CDR1 and CDR2 are LGHNA and YSLEER. Germline trimming cut 0 bases from V and 7 bases from J; bases unmatched to any gene: 14.